These T cell receptor beta chains were read from a single sample in a study of blood T cell repertoires in COVID-19. Clones were read by immunoSEQ multiplex PCR, and TCRdb kept only the in-frame ones, dropping some. This sample has about 49,000 clones, with 86% found just once. The material sequenced was peripheral blood. Receptors originate from a man aged 40-49 years with active COVID-19. Both conserved end residues are trimmed from each CDR3.

J,V,CDR3
TRBJ2-7,TRBV6-5,ASSYALADEQY
TRBJ1-2,TRBV13,ASSPYSGQGGYGYT
TRBJ2-2,TRBV7-9,ASSLASTGELF
TRBJ1-2,TRBV27,ASSLSGQGAGGYT
TRBJ1-3,TRBV6-6,ASSYPGQSSGNTIY
TRBJ1-1,TRBV29-1,SVRGTGGTEAF
TRBJ2-1,TRBV19,ASKEGYYYNEQF
TRBJ2-3,TRBV7-3,ASSLGGSRTDTQY
TRBJ2-7,TRBV27,ASSLTYRGIYEQY
TRBJ1-3,TRBV4-1,ASSPGQGGQGTGNTIY
TRBJ2-3,TRBV6-6,ASSRFGSGGLQDTQY
TRBJ2-5,TRBV28,ASSSPAGGKETQY
TRBJ2-2,TRBV5-1,ASSLLQPNTGELF
TRBJ1-1,TRBV28,ASRRQGQTEAF
TRBJ2-7,TRBV6-1,ASSERGGESYEQY
TRBJ1-1,TRBV10-3,AISAEPGDTEAF
TRBJ2-3,TRBV7-9,ASSPSRAGGPDTQY
TRBJ2-1,TRBV10-3,AISEIRDEQF
TRBJ1-1,TRBV27,ASSLGGNEAF
TRBJ1-2,TRBV5-4,ASSLDRANYGYT
TRBJ2-7,TRBV7-9,ASSGQTWEQY
TRBJ2-3,TRBV4-2,ASSPRSLGRTGTDTQY